This section outlines one T cell receptor beta chain sequence together with its context. The V gene lost 4 bases and the J gene lost 2 bases, with 13 bases spanning the gap. The CDR3 loop spans 15 amino acids. Germline-derived CDR1 and CDR2 are SGDLS and YYNGEE. TCRdb's table, derived via immunoSEQ multiplex PCR, lists solely in-frame clones and lacks some. The sample shows about 4,500 clones, over 60% of them seen only once. This sample was included in a study of immune cell composition in non-small cell lung cancer. Normal lung sampling was at least 3 cm from the tumour, as distant as possible. V usage is TRBV9 and J usage is TRBJ2-1; a possible D gene is TRBD1 (5 bases). The clonotype originates from a human donor with non-small cell lung cancer. The sequenced material came from non-adjacent lung tissue. CDR3 in amino acids: CASSREQAPYNEQFF. The CDR3 DNA is TGTGCCAGCAGCCGAGAACAGGCCCCCTACAATGAGCAGTTCTTC.